This TCR beta chain is drawn from a study of blood T cell repertoires in COVID-19. Recovered status applied to Cohort 3 donors who had two consecutive negative PCRs. It also applied to those with clearance or with symptom resolution. Only one count was recorded for this clone. Data came from immunoSEQ multiplex PCR; TCRdb stores just in-frame clones and leaves some out. The sample shows roughly 290,000 clones, roughly 90% of them seen only once. V lost 5 bases, J lost 4 bases, and 11 bases lay in between. The CDR3 spans 13 residues. CDR1 is LNHNV, CDR2 YYDKDF, per germline (reference sequence). Material: PBMCs or T cells enriched from blood (not recorded which). This chain uses TRBV15 with TRBJ1-1; tentative D call: TRBD1 (5 bases). The receptor comes from a woman aged 35 to 49 who had recovered from COVID-19. The CDR3 spells CATSFAQGTEAFF. CDR3 sequence (DNA): TGTGCCACCAGCTTCGCGCAGGGCACTGAAGCTTTCTTT.